Below, one T cell receptor (beta chain) is given with its context. In its sample, this clone was seen once. This receptor's antigen is unknown. It has no much larger one-base neighbor in the sample; base qualities were not kept. For sequencing of the TCRbeta CDR3 region, genomic DNA was extracted from the sorted cells. TCRbeta CDR3 regions were sequenced using the immunoSEQ Assay. In its TCRdb copy, this immuneACCESS table keeps in-frame sequences only and misses some clones. Where compared with another copy, unresolved V genes explain less than half of these, and the others have no known cause. This sample has approximately 70,000 clones in its table, and roughly 89% of those were observed once. The ten largest make up 2.5% to 3% of the sample. The data were obtained in a study of OX40 agonist ivuxolimab in advanced cancers. Context from the whole study: Ivuxolimab, which targeted the costimulatory receptor OX40 (CD134), was an agonistic, fully human IgG2 monoclonal antibody. The paper describes the monotherapy dose-escalation part (N ≈ 50 patients) of the phase I trial of ivuxolimab. Prior anti-PD-1, anti-PD-L1 or anti-CTLA-4 therapy was permitted, and approximately 39% of dose-escalation patients had received checkpoint inhibitors. Partial responses were achieved by three dose-escalation patients, of whom one had hepatocellular carcinoma and two had cutaneous melanoma. In the dose-escalation cohort, approximately 80% of patients were male, and the mean age was around 65 years with a range of 23 to 79. Intravenous ivuxolimab was administered to patients every 2 weeks at six dose levels: 0.01, 0.1, 0.3, 1.5, 3 and 10 mg/kg. Of the approximately 50 dose-escalation patients, hepatocellular carcinoma was present in approximately 20, melanoma in approximately 15, renal cell carcinoma in 9 and head and neck cancer in 9. Peripheral TCRbeta sequencing aimed to test whether ivuxolimab altered TCR sequence diversity and caused clonal T-cell expansion.

Spanning cysteine to phenylalanine, the CDR3 consists of 15 amino acids. Only the CDR3 DNA is retained, 45 bases long and in frame from the first base. The junction carries 18 bases between V and J, which are trimmed by 5 bases and 5 bases respectively. The CDR1 and CDR2 encoded by the germline V gene are SGHTA and FQGNSA. Patients with a history of autoimmune disease or receiving systemic immunosuppression were excluded from the trial. Peripheral blood for TCR sequencing was collected from all dose cohorts at baseline, on cycle 4 day 1, and on cycle 7 day 1. Samples were obtained from an open-label, multicenter, first-in-human phase I dose-escalation trial of ivuxolimab. Adults with locally advanced or metastatic melanoma, renal cell, hepatocellular, or head and neck squamous cell carcinoma were enrolled in the trial. CD4+ and CD8+ T cells were sorted separately from peripheral blood before TCR sequencing.

The study at large found these results: Low levels of normalized T-cell clonal expansion were also seen in some patients who did not respond. After ivuxolimab, expanded clones were on average more numerous among CD8+ T cells than among CD4+ T cells. At doses of 0.1 to 3.0 mg/kg, clonal expansion of both CD4+ and CD8+ blood T cells was observed from baseline to week 6. Antigen specificity was not determined for the clonally expanded peripheral T cells. Partial responders in the 0.1-3.0 mg/kg groups had among the lowest normalized peripheral clonal expansion, especially among CD8+ T cells.

The starting material was CD4+ or CD8+ T cells sorted from blood, obtained in a trial of the OX40 agonist ivuxolimab. The receptor was derived from an adult with an advanced solid tumor such as melanoma, head and neck, liver or kidney cancer. The chain employs TRBV7-2 and TRBJ2-5, with no reliable assignment of the D segment. The CDR3 amino acid sequence is: CASSPRSAAAETQYF. The DNA is as follows: TGTGCCAGCAGCCCCCGGAGCGCGGCGGCGGAGACCCAGTACTTC.